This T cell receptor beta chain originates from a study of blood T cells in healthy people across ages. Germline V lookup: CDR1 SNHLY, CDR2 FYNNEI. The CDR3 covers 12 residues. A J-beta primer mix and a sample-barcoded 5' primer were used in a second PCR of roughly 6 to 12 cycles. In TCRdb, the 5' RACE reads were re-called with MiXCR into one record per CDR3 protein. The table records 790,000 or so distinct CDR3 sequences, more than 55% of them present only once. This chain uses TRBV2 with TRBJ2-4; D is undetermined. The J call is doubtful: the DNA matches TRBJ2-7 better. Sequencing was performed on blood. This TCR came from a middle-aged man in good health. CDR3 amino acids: CASRIMLSEQYF. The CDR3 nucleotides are TGTGCCAGCAGAATAATGCTGAGCGAGCAGTACTTC.